This T cell receptor beta chain was documented in a study of T cell responses to AZD1222 COVID-19 vaccine. Worth noting for this clone: Its antigen is undetermined.

Notes on the study in general: Along spike, vaccine-associated CD4 TCRs were found throughout, with dominance at 160-218 and 743-854. Females outnumbered males among donors, who were mostly white British; clonal diversity was possibly underestimated. Receipt of two AZD1222 doses was followed by a rise in Spike-specific TCR breadth and depth. It was only five to seven AZD1222 recipients who were seropositive at baseline.

The germline CDR1 and CDR2 sequences are LGHDT and YNNKEL (reference sequence). V lost 1 base, J lost 2 bases, and 5 bases lay in between. This CDR3 region has 13 residues. Repertoires were generated with immunoSEQ multiplex PCR, while TCRdb's copy carries only in-frame clones and drops some. The sample consists of 210,000 or so clones, about 93% of them appearing once. This chain links TRBV3-1 (or the pseudogene TRBV3-2) with TRBJ1-2, with D unclear. This clonotype was sampled from an adult in good health. Here the sequenced sample was peripheral blood, taken on day 0 of MenACWY control vaccination. CDR3 protein: CASSQGINYGYTF. In nucleotides, the CDR3 is TGTGCCAGCAGCCAAGGCATAAACTATGGCTACACCTTC.